The 6 T cell receptor beta chains given below trace back to one sample, sequenced in a study of T cells in Graves' hyperthyroidism and ophthalmopathy. Using RNA transcripts as the source, TCR beta CDR3 regions were amplified. An initial round of RT-PCR targeting the TCR CDR3 relied on the HTBI primer set. Each CDR3 protein is one row after TCRdb ran MiXCR on the multiplex PCR reads. The repertoire holds around 500,000 distinct CDR3 sequences, with approximately 15% as singletons. Material for sequencing was blood. These receptors were obtained from a woman under 30 with Graves' hyperthyroidism.

This clonotype was found many times. The J gene is TRBJ1-1, the V gene TRBV19, with D possibly being TRBD1 (6 bases). Trimming took off 6 bases at V and 7 bases at J, with 15 bases between the two ends. CDR1 is LNHDA, CDR2 SQIVND, per germline (reference sequence). CDR3 length: 13 residues. CDR3 in amino acids: CASSLNRAVEAFF. The CDR3 DNA sequence: TGTGCCAGTAGCTTGAACAGGGCTGTTGAAGCTTTCTTT.

This clonotype showed up many times. The J gene is TRBJ2-1, the V gene TRBV28; perhaps TRBD2 as D (6 bases). This CDR3 is 13 amino acids long. Germline CDR1 reads MDHEN; CDR2 reads SYDVKM. The V gene lost 7 bases and the J gene lost 5 bases, with 12 bases spanning the gap. CDR3 protein: CASTASVDNEQFF. The CDR3 DNA reads as TGTGCCAGCACAGCTAGCGTCGACAATGAGCAGTTCTTC.

The chain has TRBV5-1 and TRBJ2-7; D is unclear. Trimming stripped 0 bases from V and 6 bases from J, with 10 bases between. There are 13 residues in the CDR3. Germline CDR1 SGHRS, CDR2 YFSETQ. This CDR3 is CASSLDGPREQYF. The CDR3 DNA reads TGCGCCAGCAGCTTGGATGGTCCTCGCGAGCAGTACTTC.

CDR3 sequence reads: CASSDLGGSSYNEQFF. DNA of the CDR3: TGTGCCAGCAGTGACCTTGGCGGGAGCTCCTACAATGAGCAGTTCTTC. This chain connects TRBV27 to TRBJ2-1; 7 positions match TRBD2. V lost 5 bases, J lost 0 bases, and 7 bases stayed unmatched. Germline V lookup: CDR1 MNHEY, CDR2 SMNVEV (reference sequence). The length of the CDR3 is 16 residues.

Ten or more counts support this clonotype. This chain uses TRBV29-1 with TRBJ1-2, with 7 positions matching TRBD1. CDR3 length equals 14 residues. Looked up from germline, CDR1 is SQVTM and CDR2 is ANQGSEA. V lost 7 bases to trimming and J lost 0 bases; unmatched junction nucleotides: 8. CDR3 region: CSAKPQGANYGYTF. In nucleotides, the CDR3 is TGCAGCGCCAAACCCCAGGGGGCTAACTATGGCTACACCTTC.

This clonotype has ten or more counts. CDR3 protein: CASSTLGQGVYEQYF. CDR3 bases: TGTGCCAGCAGTACTCTAGGACAGGGAGTCTACGAGCAGTACTTC. The chain couples TRBV28 to TRBJ2-7, with 8 bases that match TRBD1. This CDR3 has 15 amino acids. The germline CDR1 and CDR2 sequences are MDHEN and SYDVKM. The trim removed 5 bases at V and 3 bases at J, leaving 9 bases unmatched.